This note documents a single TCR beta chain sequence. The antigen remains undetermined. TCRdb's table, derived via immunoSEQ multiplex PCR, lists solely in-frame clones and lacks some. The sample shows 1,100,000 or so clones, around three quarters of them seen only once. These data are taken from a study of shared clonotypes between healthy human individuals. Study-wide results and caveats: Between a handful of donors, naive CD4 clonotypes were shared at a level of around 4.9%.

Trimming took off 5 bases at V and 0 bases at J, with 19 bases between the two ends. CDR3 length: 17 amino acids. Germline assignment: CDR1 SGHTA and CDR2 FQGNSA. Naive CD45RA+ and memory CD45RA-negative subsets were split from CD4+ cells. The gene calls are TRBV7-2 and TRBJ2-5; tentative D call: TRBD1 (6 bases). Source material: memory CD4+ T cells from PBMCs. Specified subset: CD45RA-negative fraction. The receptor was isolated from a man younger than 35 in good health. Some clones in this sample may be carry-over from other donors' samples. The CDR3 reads CASSLTRQAWYQETQYF. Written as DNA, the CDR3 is TGTGCCAGCAGCCTAACCAGACAGGCATGGTACCAAGAGACCCAGTACTTC.